This is a list of T cell receptor beta chains from one sample in a study of OX40 agonist ivuxolimab in advanced cancers. Assay: immunoSEQ multiplex PCR; the TCRdb copy retains only in-frame clones and omits some. The sample has around 95,000 clones; approximately 90% are singletons. The sample here was CD4+ or CD8+ T cells sorted from blood, taken in a trial of the OX40 agonist ivuxolimab. The source of these receptors is an adult with an advanced solid tumor such as melanoma, head and neck, liver or kidney cancer. The CDR3 runs from the conserved cysteine through the conserved F or W. D genes are given only for firm matches. Some rows have no size entry. The others give once, few or many, or a class for an expanded clone.

cdr3_aa: CASSSGTGTDTQYF
cdr3_nt: TGTGCCAGCAGCAGTGGGACTGGCACAGATACGCAGTATTTT
v_call: TRBV7-2
j_call: TRBJ2-3
d_call: .
clone_size: .

cdr3_aa: CASSLERIYGYTF
cdr3_nt: TGTGCCAGCAGCTTAGAGAGAATCTATGGCTACACCTTC
v_call: TRBV7-2
j_call: TRBJ1-2
d_call: .
clone_size: .

cdr3_aa: CASSQTGTGQETQYF
cdr3_nt: TGTGCCAGCAGCCAGACAGGGACAGGACAAGAGACCCAGTACTTC
v_call: TRBV14
j_call: TRBJ2-5
d_call: TRBD1
clone_size: .

cdr3_aa: CASSVQDYEQYF
cdr3_nt: TGTGCCAGCAGCGTCCAGGACTACGAGCAGTACTTC
v_call: TRBV5-5
j_call: TRBJ2-7
d_call: .
clone_size: .

cdr3_aa: CAWSVIPNYGYTF
cdr3_nt: TGTGCCTGGAGTGTAATTCCTAACTATGGCTACACCTTC
v_call: TRBV30
j_call: TRBJ1-2
d_call: .
clone_size: .

cdr3_aa: CASSTAAPGSSPLHF
cdr3_nt: TGCGCCAGCAGCACGGCGGCACCGGGTTCATCACCCCTCCACTTT
v_call: TRBV4-3
j_call: TRBJ1-6
d_call: .
clone_size: .

cdr3_aa: CASSRTTGGGETQYF
cdr3_nt: TGTGCCAGCAGCCGAACAACGGGGGGAGGCGAGACCCAGTACTTC
v_call: TRBV7-9
j_call: TRBJ2-5
d_call: TRBD2
clone_size: .

cdr3_aa: CASSSRQGFNEKLFF
cdr3_nt: TGTGCCAGCAGCTCCCGACAGGGATTTAATGAAAAACTGTTTTTT
v_call: TRBV7-8
j_call: TRBJ1-4
d_call: TRBD1
clone_size: .

cdr3_aa: CASSPPNPSTSGNTIYF
cdr3_nt: TGTGCCAGCAGTCCACCGAACCCCTCAACCTCTGGAAACACCATATATTTT
v_call: TRBV27
j_call: TRBJ1-3
d_call: .
clone_size: .

cdr3_aa: CASSPPAGLKAEAFF
cdr3_nt: TGCGCCAGCAGCCCCCCGGCGGGCCTAAAGGCTGAAGCTTTCTTT
v_call: TRBV5-1
j_call: TRBJ1-1
d_call: .
clone_size: .

cdr3_aa: CASREREAHYNEQFF
cdr3_nt: TGTGCCAGCAGGGAGCGGGAGGCCCATTACAATGAGCAGTTCTTC
v_call: TRBV28
j_call: TRBJ2-1
d_call: TRBD2
clone_size: few

cdr3_aa: CASSLQSSGNTIYF
cdr3_nt: TGTGCCAGCAGCCTTCAAAGCTCTGGAAACACCATATATTTT
v_call: TRBV7-2
j_call: TRBJ1-3
d_call: .
clone_size: .

cdr3_aa: CASSLWQIHYEQYF
cdr3_nt: TGTGCCAGCAGCTTGTGGCAGATCCACTACGAGCAGTACTTC
v_call: TRBV5-6
j_call: TRBJ2-7
d_call: .
clone_size: .

cdr3_aa: CASSRGLLTGELFF
cdr3_nt: TGTGCCAGCAGCAGAGGCCTTCTCACCGGGGAGCTGTTTTTT
v_call: TRBV6-5
j_call: TRBJ2-2
d_call: .
clone_size: .

cdr3_aa: CASGLQGDFIHEQYF
cdr3_nt: TGTGCCAGCGGTCTTCAGGGGGACTTTATCCACGAGCAGTACTTC
v_call: TRBV7-8
j_call: TRBJ2-7
d_call: .
clone_size: .

cdr3_aa: CASSLVGGRKSSYNSPLHF
cdr3_nt: TGCGCCAGCAGCTTGGTAGGAGGGCGGAAGAGCTCCTATAATTCACCCCTCCACTTT
v_call: TRBV5-1
j_call: TRBJ1-6
d_call: .
clone_size: .

cdr3_aa: CARSPGTLEAEDTQYF
cdr3_nt: TGTGCCAGAAGCCCCGGGACTCTAGAGGCGGAAGATACGCAGTATTTT
v_call: TRBV5-3
j_call: TRBJ2-3
d_call: .
clone_size: .

cdr3_aa: CASSPPGGAEAFF
cdr3_nt: TGTGCCAGCAGTCCCCCGGGTGGGGCCGAAGCTTTCTTT
v_call: TRBV28
j_call: TRBJ1-1
d_call: .
clone_size: .

cdr3_aa: CASSIDRGQETQYF
cdr3_nt: TGTGCCAGTAGTATCGACAGGGGACAAGAGACCCAGTACTTC
v_call: TRBV19
j_call: TRBJ2-5
d_call: TRBD1
clone_size: .

cdr3_aa: CASFAPGQGAPQGGYTF
cdr3_nt: TGTGCCAGCTTCGCGCCGGGACAGGGGGCACCTCAGGGTGGCTACACCTTC
v_call: TRBV28
j_call: TRBJ1-2
d_call: TRBD1
clone_size: .

cdr3_aa: CASSSWENRGQRYEQYF
cdr3_nt: TGCGCCAGCAGCTCATGGGAGAACAGGGGGCAACGCTACGAGCAGTACTTC
v_call: TRBV5-1
j_call: TRBJ2-7
d_call: TRBD1
clone_size: .

cdr3_aa: CASTVENQGGTEAFF
cdr3_nt: TGTGCCAGCACTGTCGAGAATCAGGGAGGGACTGAAGCTTTCTTT
v_call: TRBV2
j_call: TRBJ1-1
d_call: .
clone_size: .

cdr3_aa: CASSTGWTDTQYF
cdr3_nt: TGTGCCAGTAGTACTGGGTGGACAGATACGCAGTATTTT
v_call: TRBV19
j_call: TRBJ2-3
d_call: .
clone_size: .

cdr3_aa: CASSQYSSGGDHNEQFF
cdr3_nt: TGTGCCAGCAGCCAATACAGTAGCGGGGGAGATCACAATGAGCAGTTCTTC
v_call: TRBV4-2
j_call: TRBJ2-1
d_call: TRBD2
clone_size: once

cdr3_aa: CAWCRQNTEAFF
cdr3_nt: TGTGCCTGGTGCCGGCAAAACACTGAAGCTTTCTTT
v_call: TRBV30
j_call: TRBJ1-1
d_call: .
clone_size: .

cdr3_aa: CASSGLLTGELFF
cdr3_nt: TGTGCCAGCAGCGGTCTCTTAACCGGGGAGCTGTTTTTT
v_call: TRBV11-2
j_call: TRBJ2-2
d_call: .
clone_size: .

cdr3_aa: CASSFVSVQQPQHF
cdr3_nt: TGTGCCAGCAGTTTCGTATCGGTACAGCAGCCCCAGCATTTT
v_call: TRBV28
j_call: TRBJ1-5
d_call: .
clone_size: once

cdr3_aa: CASSFSPSYEQYF
cdr3_nt: TGTGCCAGCAGCTTCTCACCCTCCTACGAGCAGTACTTC
v_call: TRBV11-2
j_call: TRBJ2-7
d_call: .
clone_size: .

cdr3_aa: CASSPAGTKVYGNTIYF
cdr3_nt: TGTGCCAGCTCACCGGCCGGGACGAAAGTCTATGGAAACACCATATATTTT
v_call: TRBV18
j_call: TRBJ1-3
d_call: .
clone_size: .

cdr3_aa: CAVGVQGTSPSTEAFF
cdr3_nt: TGCGCCGTAGGGGTTCAGGGGACCTCTCCAAGTACTGAAGCTTTCTTT
v_call: TRBV28
j_call: TRBJ1-1
d_call: .
clone_size: .

cdr3_aa: CASSSGGADSYNEQFF
cdr3_nt: TGTGCCAGCAGTAGCGGGGGGGCCGACTCCTACAATGAGCAGTTCTTC
v_call: TRBV28
j_call: TRBJ2-1
d_call: TRBD2
clone_size: .

cdr3_aa: CASSPLTGIMNTEAFF
cdr3_nt: TGCGCCAGCAGCCCCCTGACAGGGATTATGAACACTGAAGCTTTCTTT
v_call: TRBV5-1
j_call: TRBJ1-1
d_call: TRBD1
clone_size: .

cdr3_aa: CASSLGTFGEKLFF
cdr3_nt: TGCGCCAGCAGCTTGGGGACCTTCGGGGAAAAACTGTTTTTT
v_call: TRBV5-1
j_call: TRBJ1-4
d_call: .
clone_size: .

cdr3_aa: CATSGPQGTENTEAFF
cdr3_nt: TGTGCCACCAGCGGTCCCCAAGGGACAGAGAACACTGAAGCTTTCTTT
v_call: TRBV15
j_call: TRBJ1-1
d_call: TRBD1
clone_size: .

cdr3_aa: CSVTNTGELFF
cdr3_nt: TGCAGCGTTACGAACACCGGGGAGCTGTTTTTT
v_call: TRBV29-1
j_call: TRBJ2-2
d_call: .
clone_size: few

cdr3_aa: CATSQGFEQYF
cdr3_nt: TGTGCCACCTCCCAGGGTTTCGAGCAGTACTTC
v_call: TRBV6-5
j_call: TRBJ2-7
d_call: .
clone_size: .

cdr3_aa: CAGRSSFSGELFF
cdr3_nt: TGTGCCGGCCGAAGTAGCTTTTCCGGGGAGCTGTTTTTT
v_call: TRBV6-6
j_call: TRBJ2-2
d_call: .
clone_size: .

cdr3_aa: CASSLARLAEQFF
cdr3_nt: TGTGCCAGCAGCTTAGCGCGTCTAGCGGAGCAGTTCTTC
v_call: TRBV7-2
j_call: TRBJ2-1
d_call: .
clone_size: .

cdr3_aa: CASSQPGGGGYTF
cdr3_nt: TGTGCCAGCAGCCAACCAGGGGGCGGCGGCTACACCTTC
v_call: TRBV7-9
j_call: TRBJ1-2
d_call: TRBD1
clone_size: .

cdr3_aa: CASSGGDSNQPQHF
cdr3_nt: TGTGCCAGCAGTGGGGGTGATAGCAATCAGCCCCAGCATTTT
v_call: TRBV25-1
j_call: TRBJ1-5
d_call: .
clone_size: .

cdr3_aa: CASRPGTANNSPLHF
cdr3_nt: TGTGCCAGCAGGCCGGGGACAGCTAACAATTCACCCCTCCACTTT
v_call: TRBV2
j_call: TRBJ1-6
d_call: TRBD1
clone_size: .

cdr3_aa: CASVLWNTEAFF
cdr3_nt: TGTGCCAGCGTTCTGTGGAACACTGAAGCTTTCTTT
v_call: TRBV2
j_call: TRBJ1-1
d_call: .
clone_size: .

cdr3_aa: CAIRTGTSGGEYEQYF
cdr3_nt: TGTGCCATCAGAACTGGGACTAGCGGGGGGGAGTACGAGCAGTACTTC
v_call: TRBV10-3
j_call: TRBJ2-7
d_call: TRBD2
clone_size: few

cdr3_aa: CASGVRAGGLGDEQFF
cdr3_nt: TGCGCCAGCGGGGTGCGAGCGGGAGGCCTCGGAGATGAGCAGTTCTTC
v_call: TRBV5-1
j_call: TRBJ2-1
d_call: TRBD2
clone_size: .

cdr3_aa: CASSLTGGSTGELFF
cdr3_nt: TGTGCCAGCAGCTTAACAGGGGGTAGCACCGGGGAGCTGTTTTTT
v_call: TRBV11-2
j_call: TRBJ2-2
d_call: TRBD1
clone_size: .

cdr3_aa: CATSRSPGLAGGPGGDIQYF
cdr3_nt: TGTGCCACCAGCAGATCCCCGGGACTAGCGGGAGGGCCGGGGGGGGACATTCAGTACTTC
v_call: TRBV15
j_call: TRBJ2-4
d_call: TRBD2
clone_size: .

cdr3_aa: CASSRGPRETQYF
cdr3_nt: TGTGCCAGCAGCCGGGGACCTCGGGAGACCCAGTACTTC
v_call: TRBV27
j_call: TRBJ2-5
d_call: .
clone_size: .

cdr3_aa: CASSLRRTGVSSGNTIYF
cdr3_nt: TGTGCCAGCAGCTTAAGGAGAACAGGGGTCAGCTCTGGAAACACCATATATTTT
v_call: TRBV7-3
j_call: TRBJ1-3
d_call: TRBD1
clone_size: .

cdr3_aa: CASSVGLAEDITGELFF
cdr3_nt: TGTGCCAGCAGCGTTGGGCTAGCGGAGGATATCACCGGGGAGCTGTTTTTT
v_call: TRBV9
j_call: TRBJ2-2
d_call: TRBD2
clone_size: .

cdr3_aa: CASSQVTGGFYGYTF
cdr3_nt: TGCGCCAGCAGCCAGGTGACAGGGGGTTTCTATGGCTACACCTTC
v_call: TRBV4-3
j_call: TRBJ1-2
d_call: TRBD1
clone_size: .

cdr3_aa: CASSLASGTYNEQFF
cdr3_nt: TGTGCCAGCAGCTTAGCTAGCGGTACCTACAATGAGCAGTTCTTC
v_call: TRBV7-2
j_call: TRBJ2-1
d_call: .
clone_size: .

cdr3_aa: CASSLVGTDTQYF
cdr3_nt: TGCGCCAGCAGCTTGGTGGGCACAGATACGCAGTATTTT
v_call: TRBV5-1
j_call: TRBJ2-3
d_call: .
clone_size: .

cdr3_aa: CASSENTETQYF
cdr3_nt: TGTGCCAGCAGTGAAAACACGGAGACCCAGTACTTC
v_call: TRBV6-1
j_call: TRBJ2-5
d_call: .
clone_size: .

cdr3_aa: CASSQRGTDTQYF
cdr3_nt: TGTGCCAGCAGCCAACGGGGGACAGATACGCAGTATTTT
v_call: TRBV5-6
j_call: TRBJ2-3
d_call: .
clone_size: .